This T cell receptor beta chain came from a study of blood T cell repertoires in COVID-19. Study at large: PBMCs, B-cell-depleted T cells, or T cells were the source of the cDNA or gDNA that made up the material.

This CDR3 spans 17 amino acids. V dropped 4 bases and J dropped 1; count of bases not matched to a gene: 7. CDR1 SGDLS and CDR2 YYNGEE come from the germline V gene. Clones were sequenced by immunoSEQ multiplex PCR, and TCRdb holds only the in-frame ones, with some missing. This table holds about 220,000 clones, about 79% found once. The receptor was derived from a woman aged 40 to 50 with acute COVID-19. The chain employs TRBV9 and TRBJ2-3, with 12 nucleotides matching TRBD2. Sequenced: PBMCs or T cells enriched from blood (not recorded which). CDR3 nucleotide sequence: TGTGCCAGCAGCAAGCGGACTAGCGGGGACCGCACAGATACGCAGTATTTT. Translation: CASSKRTSGDRTDTQYF.